These 8 T cell receptor beta chains originate from one sample sequenced in a study of blood T cell repertoires in COVID-19. Measured with immunoSEQ multiplex PCR; TCRdb has only the in-frame clones, and not every one. The table lists approximately 150,000 clones, more than 75% of them singletons. Sequences were obtained from peripheral blood. The receptors originated from a man in his fifties or sixties with acute or convalescent COVID-19.

The rearrangement links TRBV5-1 to TRBJ2-1; D is possibly TRBD2 (6 bases). The CDR3 sequence is 14 residues long. The V end was cut by 4 bases, the J end by 8 bases, with 16 bases between. Germline V lookup: CDR1 SGHRS, CDR2 YFSETQ. The CDR3 bases are TGCGCCAGCAGCCCCGGGACTTCCCTTCATGAGCAGTTCTTC. It is translated as CASSPGTSLHEQFF.

A single count supports this clone. This chain uses TRBV28 with TRBJ1-5; D unclear. Germline CDR1 reads MDHEN; CDR2 reads SYDVKM. V lost 9 bases, J lost 7 bases, and 13 bases lay in between. CDR3 length: 12 residues. CDR3 bases: TGTGCCAGTTCCTTGTCCGGGCAGCCCCAGCATTTT. It translates to CASSLSGQPQHF.

The chain employs TRBV6-5 and TRBJ2-3; tentative D call: TRBD2 (7 bases). The CDR3 has 15 amino acids. The V gene lost 3 bases and the J gene lost 1 base, with 11 bases spanning the gap. Germline CDR1 is MNHEY and CDR2 is SVGAGI. CDR3 DNA: TGTGCCAGCAGTTATTTCGGGGGGCGCACAGATACGCAGTATTTT. Translated: CASSYFGGRTDTQYF.

The J gene is TRBJ2-3, the V gene TRBV3-1 (or the pseudogene TRBV3-2), with 8 bases lining up with TRBD2. The J segment lost 7 bases and the V segment lost 3 bases, leaving 9 bases of the junction unmatched. Germline V gene data show CDR1 as LGHDT and CDR2 as YNNKEL (reference sequence). The CDR3 contains 15 residues. The CDR3 loop reads CASSQGSGMVYTQYF. DNA of the CDR3: TGTGCCAGCAGCCAGGGTAGCGGGATGGTATATACGCAGTATTTT.

The V gene is TRBV7-7, the J gene TRBJ2-7, with 8 bases aligning to TRBD2. The germline gives CDR1 SSHAT, CDR2 FNYEAQ (reference sequence). Trimming cost V 4 bases and J 2 bases; bases outside gene matches: 1. The CDR3 is 13 amino acids. The DNA of the CDR3 is TGTGCCAGCAGCTCGGGACTAGCCTACGAGCAGTACTTC. This translates into CASSSGLAYEQYF.

In this sample, this clone turned up once. The chain uses TRBV2 and TRBJ2-2; TRBD1 agrees at 8 bases. CDR3 length equals 15 residues. CDR1 and CDR2 from the germline V gene are SNHLY and FYNNEI. The V gene end was trimmed by 6 bases and the J gene end by 0 bases; junction bases not matched to a gene: 3. The CDR3 coding sequence is TGTGCCAGCAGGGGGGGACAGGCGAACACCGGGGAGCTGTTTTTT. Translated, it gives CASRGGQANTGELFF.

V is TRBV19 and J is TRBJ1-2; D not certain. The CDR3 has 16 amino acids. Between the trimmed V and J ends, which lost 4 bases and 2 bases, there was a span of 17 bases. The germline gives CDR1 LNHDA, CDR2 SQIVND (reference sequence). In DNA form, the CDR3 reads TGTGCCAGTAGTACTAGCCCCGAGTATCGGAACTATGGCTACACCTTC. This codes for CASSTSPEYRNYGYTF.

This chain uses TRBV11-3 with TRBJ2-7; D might be TRBD2 (6 bases). The germline V and J ends were trimmed by 5 bases and 4 bases, with 12 bases remaining between them. Germline V gene sequence: CDR1 SGHNT, CDR2 YENEEA. The CDR3 consists of 13 residues. CDR3 protein: CASSLSGPYEQYF. The CDR3 DNA follows: TGTGCCAGCAGCCTTAGCGGTCCGTACGAGCAGTACTTC.